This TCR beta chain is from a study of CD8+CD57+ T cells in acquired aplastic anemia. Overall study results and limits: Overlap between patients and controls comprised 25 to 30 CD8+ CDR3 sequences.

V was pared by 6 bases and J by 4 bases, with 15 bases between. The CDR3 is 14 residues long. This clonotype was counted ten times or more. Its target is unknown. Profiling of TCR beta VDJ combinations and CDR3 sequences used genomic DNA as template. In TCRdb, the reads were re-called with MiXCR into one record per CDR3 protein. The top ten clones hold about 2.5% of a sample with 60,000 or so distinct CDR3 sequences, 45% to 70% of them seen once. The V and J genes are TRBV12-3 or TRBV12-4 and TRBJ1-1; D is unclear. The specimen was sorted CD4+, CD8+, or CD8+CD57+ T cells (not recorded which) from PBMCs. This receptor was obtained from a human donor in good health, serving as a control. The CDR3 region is CASRRVPGSTEAFF. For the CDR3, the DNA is TGTGCCAGCAGGAGAGTCCCGGGTTCCACTGAAGCTTTCTTT.